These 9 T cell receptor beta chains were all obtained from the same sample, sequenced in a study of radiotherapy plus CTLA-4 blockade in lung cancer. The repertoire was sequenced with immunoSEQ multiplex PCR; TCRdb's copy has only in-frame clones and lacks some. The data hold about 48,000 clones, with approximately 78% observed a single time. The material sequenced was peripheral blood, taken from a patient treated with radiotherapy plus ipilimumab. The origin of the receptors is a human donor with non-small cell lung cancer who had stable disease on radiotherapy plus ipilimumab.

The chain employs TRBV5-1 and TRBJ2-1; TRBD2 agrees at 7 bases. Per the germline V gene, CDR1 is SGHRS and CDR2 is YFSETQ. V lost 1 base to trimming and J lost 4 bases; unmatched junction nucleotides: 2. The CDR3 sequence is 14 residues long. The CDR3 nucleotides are TGCGCCAGCAGCTTGAGCGGGGTTTACAATGAGCAGTTCTTC. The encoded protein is CASSLSGVYNEQFF. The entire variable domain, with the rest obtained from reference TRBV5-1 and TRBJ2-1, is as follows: KAGVTQTPRYLIKTRGQQVTLSCSPISGHRSVSWYQQTPGQGLQFLFEYFSETQRNKGNFPGRFSGRQFSNSRSEMNVSTLELGDSALYLCASSLSGVYNEQFFGPGTRLTVL.

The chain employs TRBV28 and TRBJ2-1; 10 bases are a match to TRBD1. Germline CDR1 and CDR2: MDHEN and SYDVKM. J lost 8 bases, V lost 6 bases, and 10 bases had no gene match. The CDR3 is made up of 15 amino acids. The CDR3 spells CASRNGQGEMHEQFF. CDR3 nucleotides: TGTGCCAGCAGAAACGGACAGGGGGAAATGCATGAGCAGTTCTTC.

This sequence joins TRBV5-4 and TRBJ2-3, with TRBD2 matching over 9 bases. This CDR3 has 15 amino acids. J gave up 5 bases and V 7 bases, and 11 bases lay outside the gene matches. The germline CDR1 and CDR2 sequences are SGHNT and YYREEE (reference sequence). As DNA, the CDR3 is TGTGCCAGCGCTCGGGGGGGTAGCGGGAGAGATACGCAGTATTTT. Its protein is CASARGGSGRDTQYF.

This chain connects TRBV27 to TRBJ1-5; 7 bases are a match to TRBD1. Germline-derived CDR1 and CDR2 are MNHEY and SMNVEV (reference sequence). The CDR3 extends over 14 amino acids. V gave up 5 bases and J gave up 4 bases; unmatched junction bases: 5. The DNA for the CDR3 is TGTGCCAGCAGTCATAACAGGGGTAATCAGCCCCAGCATTTT. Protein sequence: CASSHNRGNQPQHF.

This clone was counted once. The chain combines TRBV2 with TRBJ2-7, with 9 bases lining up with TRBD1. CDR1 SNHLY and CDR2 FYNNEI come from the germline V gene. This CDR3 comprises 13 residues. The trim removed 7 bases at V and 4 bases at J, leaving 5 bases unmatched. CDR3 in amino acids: CASTGTGTYEQYF. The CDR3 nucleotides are TGTGCCAGCACAGGGACAGGGACGTACGAGCAGTACTTC.

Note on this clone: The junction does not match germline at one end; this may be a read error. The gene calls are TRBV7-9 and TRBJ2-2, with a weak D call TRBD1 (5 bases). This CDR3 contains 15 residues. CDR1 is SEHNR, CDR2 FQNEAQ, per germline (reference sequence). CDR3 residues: CASSLSAGNTEELFF. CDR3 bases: TGTGCCAGCAGCTTATCGGCAGGGAACACCGAGGAGCTGTTTTTT.

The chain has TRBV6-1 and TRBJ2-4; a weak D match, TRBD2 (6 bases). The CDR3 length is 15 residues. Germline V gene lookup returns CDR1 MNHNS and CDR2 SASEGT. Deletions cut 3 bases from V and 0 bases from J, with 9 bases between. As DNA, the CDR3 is TGTGCCAGCAGTGACGGGGGTTTAGCCAAAAACATTCAGTACTTC. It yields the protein CASSDGGLAKNIQYF.

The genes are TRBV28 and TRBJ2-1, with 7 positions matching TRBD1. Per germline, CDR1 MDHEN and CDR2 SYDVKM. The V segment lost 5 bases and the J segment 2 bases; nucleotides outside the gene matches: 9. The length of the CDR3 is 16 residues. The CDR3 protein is CASSPLGTVTYNEQFF. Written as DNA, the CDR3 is TGTGCCAGCAGTCCTCTCGGGACAGTAACCTACAATGAGCAGTTCTTC.

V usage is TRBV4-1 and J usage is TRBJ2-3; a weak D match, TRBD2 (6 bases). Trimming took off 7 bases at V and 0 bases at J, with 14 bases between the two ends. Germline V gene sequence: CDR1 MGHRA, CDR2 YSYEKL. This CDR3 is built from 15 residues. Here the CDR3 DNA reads TGCGCCAGCACCCCCTTAGCGGTAAGCACAGATACGCAGTATTTT. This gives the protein CASTPLAVSTDTQYF.